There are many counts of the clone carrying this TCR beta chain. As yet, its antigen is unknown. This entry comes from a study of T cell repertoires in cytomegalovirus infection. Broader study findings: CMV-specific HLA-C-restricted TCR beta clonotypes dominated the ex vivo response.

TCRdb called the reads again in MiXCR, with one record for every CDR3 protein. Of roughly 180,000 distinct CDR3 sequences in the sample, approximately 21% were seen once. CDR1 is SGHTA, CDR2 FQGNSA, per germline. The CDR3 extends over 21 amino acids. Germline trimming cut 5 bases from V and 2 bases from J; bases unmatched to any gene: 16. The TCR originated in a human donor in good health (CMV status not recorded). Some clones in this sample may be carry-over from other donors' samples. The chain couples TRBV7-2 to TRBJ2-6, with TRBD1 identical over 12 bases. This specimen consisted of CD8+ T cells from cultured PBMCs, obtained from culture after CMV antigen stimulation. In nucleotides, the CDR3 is TGTGCCAGCAGCCCAAAGGGGACAGGGGGCATCAGACTCCCTGGGGCCAACGTCCTGACTTTC. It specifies CASSPKGTGGIRLPGANVLTF.